Below, 20 T cell receptor beta chains from the same sample are listed, as sequenced in a study of T cell responses to AZD1222 COVID-19 vaccine (dated by TCRdb to about 2021). The sample's time point, from its label and the paper: about 28 days (+/-7) after the second vaccine dose. The library was built by means of the immunoSEQ multiplex PCR assay. The clones in this table, taken by TCRdb from immuneACCESS, are in-frame only. Not every clone is retained; where verified, under half of the shortfall comes from an unresolved V gene, and the cause of the rest is unknown. Counted in this sample were 150,000 to 200,000 clones; roughly nine tenths of them appeared once. The ten largest clonotypes hold roughly 1.3% of the sample. The material was peripheral blood, obtained 28 days after the second AZD1222 dose. The receptors stem from an adult who received the AZD1222 COVID-19 vaccine.

The chain joins TRBV7-9 to TRBJ2-7; a possible D gene is TRBD1 (7 bases). The CDR3 is made up of 14 amino acids. The V gene's germline CDR1 is SEHNR and CDR2 FQNEAQ (reference sequence). Trimming removed 5 bases at V and 0 bases at J, with 11 bases between. The CDR3 reads CASSPGDSSYEQYF. The CDR3 coding sequence is TGTGCCAGCAGCCCGGGGGACAGCTCCTACGAGCAGTACTTC.

This clone was counted a few times. This chain connects TRBV30 to TRBJ2-3; D gene ambiguous. Germline CDR1 reads GTSNPN; CDR2 reads SVGIG (reference sequence). V gave up 4 bases and J gave up 4 bases, with 9 bases separating them. The CDR3 totals 12 residues. The CDR3 region has the DNA TGTGCCTGGACTCCATTGTCAGATACGCAGTATTTT. This gives the protein CAWTPLSDTQYF.

The gene calls are TRBV29-1 and TRBJ1-1; D unresolved. V lost 3 bases and J 0 bases, leaving 11 bases between the germline ends. The CDR3 is 14 residues long. Looked up from germline, CDR1 is SQVTM and CDR2 is ANQGSEA. The CDR3: CSVDLTGMNTEAFF. CDR3 sequence (DNA): TGCAGCGTTGACCTGACCGGGATGAACACTGAAGCTTTCTTT.

The chain has TRBV12-3 or TRBV12-4 and TRBJ1-2, with no clear D. Between the trimmed V and J ends, which lost 6 bases and 5 bases, there was a span of 13 bases. The CDR3 runs to 13 residues. CDR3 coding DNA: TGTGCCAGCAGCCCCCCTTCGACGTATGGCTACACCTTC. It encodes CASSPPSTYGYTF.

The chain has TRBV5-1 and TRBJ1-4, with 8 nucleotides matching TRBD1. CDR3 length equals 15 residues. The germline V gene has CDR1 SGHRS and CDR2 YFSETQ. Germline trimming cut 4 bases from V and 7 bases from J; bases unmatched to any gene: 9. CDR3 sequence (DNA): TGCGCCAGCAGCCCTTCAGGGGGCGCGGGTGAAAAACTGTTTTTT. Residues: CASSPSGGAGEKLFF.

The chain links TRBV29-1 to TRBJ2-1; D perhaps matches TRBD1 (5 bases). The V and J ends lost 8 bases and 1 base respectively, with 12 bases between them. The length of the CDR3 is 13 residues. CDR1 is SQVTM, CDR2 ANQGSEA, per germline. The CDR3 sequence: CSTSRVSYNEQFF. For the CDR3, the DNA is TGCAGCACCTCCAGGGTTTCCTACAATGAGCAGTTCTTC.

In DNA form, the CDR3 reads TGTGCCAGCAGCTTAACGACTAGTTTTTCCGGGGAGCTGTTTTTT. It is translated as CASSLTTSFSGELFF. J is TRBJ2-2 and V is TRBV7-3; D is possibly TRBD2 (6 bases). The CDR3 runs 15 residues. CDR1 SGHTA and CDR2 FQGTGA come from the germline V gene. V shed 0 bases and J shed 6 bases, with 11 bases lying between them.

The chain recombines TRBV6-2 or TRBV6-3 with TRBJ2-7; D is undetermined. Germline V CDR1 and CDR2: MNHEY, SVGEGT. V shed 0 bases and J shed 13 bases, with 10 bases lying between them. This CDR3 region has 11 residues. The CDR3 is CASSYSGSAYF. In DNA form, the CDR3 reads TGTGCCAGCAGTTACTCAGGGTCAGCATACTTC.

The chain joins TRBV6-5 to TRBJ1-2, with D tentatively TRBD1 (6 bases). Germline loops: CDR1 MNHEY, CDR2 SVGAGI. The V gene lost 0 bases and the J gene lost 6 bases, with 17 bases spanning the gap. This CDR3 is 16 amino acids long. The CDR3 coding sequence is TGTGCCAGCAGTTACTCGGCGTACGGGGGGCGTAATGGCTACACCTTC. This sequence encodes CASSYSAYGGRNGYTF.

The rearrangement joins TRBV4-1 to TRBJ2-5; no reliable D call. In germline, CDR1 is MGHRA, CDR2 YSYEKL. Trimming removed 1 base at V and 4 bases at J, with 10 bases between. The length of the CDR3 is 14 residues. The CDR3 DNA follows: TGCGCCAGCAGCCAAGCGATGCGGACAGAGACCCAGTACTTC. The encoded protein is CASSQAMRTETQYF.

This CDR3 is CASSWTSNTEAFF. The CDR3, as DNA: TGTGCCAGCAGTTGGACATCGAACACTGAAGCTTTCTTT. This chain uses TRBV7-2 with TRBJ1-1; TRBD1 is a possible D gene (5 bases). Trimming pared 6 bases from V and 1 base from J, leaving 9 bases between. The CDR3 extends over 13 amino acids. From germline, CDR1 is SGHTA and CDR2 FQGNSA.

The chain has TRBV2 and TRBJ2-3; D gene unclear. Germline V lookup: CDR1 SNHLY, CDR2 FYNNEI. CDR3 size: 12 residues. V was shortened by 7 bases and J by 6 bases, with 11 bases between the two germline ends. CDR3 DNA: TGTGCCAGCATCTATCCACCCGATACGCAGTATTTT. Translated: CASIYPPDTQYF. Drawing the rest from reference TRBV2 and TRBJ2-3, the complete variable domain is EPEVTQTPSHQVTQMGQEVILRCVPISNHLYFYWYRQILGQKVEFLVSFYNNEISEKSEIFDDQFSVERPDGSNFTLKIRSTKLEDSAMYFCASIYPPDTQYFGPGTRLTVL.

This clone was seen once. CDR3 region: CASSIVGTGATNQPQHF. The CDR3 DNA follows: TGTGCCAGTAGTATAGTGGGGACAGGGGCGACGAATCAGCCCCAGCATTTT. The chain has TRBV19 and TRBJ1-5, with 10 nucleotides matching TRBD1. The CDR3 has 17 residues. V dropped 1 base and J dropped 4; count of bases not matched to a gene: 7. Germline lookup yields CDR1 LNHDA and CDR2 SQIVND (reference sequence).

This rearrangement joins TRBV29-1 to TRBJ1-1; 8 positions agree with TRBD1. Germline V gene sequence: CDR1 SQVTM, CDR2 ANQGSEA. The CDR3 extends over 13 amino acids. V was clipped by 7 bases and J by 1 base; unmatched bases: 5. CDR3 region: CSGAGGANTEAFF. CDR3 nucleotide sequence: TGCAGCGGGGCAGGGGGCGCGAACACTGAAGCTTTCTTT.

This clone is a singleton in its sample. The chain has TRBV3-1 (or the pseudogene TRBV3-2) and TRBJ2-1; D possibly corresponds to TRBD2 (6 bases). CDR1 is LGHDT and CDR2 is YNNKEL in the germline V gene (reference sequence). Trimming shortened V by 3 bases and J by 5 bases, and 14 bases separated the two germline ends. This CDR3 has 15 residues. The CDR3 spells CASSQDGGSHNEQFF. The CDR3 DNA is TGTGCCAGCAGCCAGGATGGGGGGAGCCACAATGAGCAGTTCTTC.

The CDR3 here is CASSQDRSRVEYEQYF. DNA for the CDR3: TGTGCCAGCAGCCAAGATCGGTCCAGGGTCGAATACGAGCAGTACTTC. The chain recombines TRBV4-2 with TRBJ2-7; tentative D call: TRBD1 (5 bases). Germline loops: CDR1 LGHNA, CDR2 YNFKEQ. This CDR3 has 16 residues. With 0 bases removed from V and 4 bases from J, the gap between germline ends came to 16 bases.

V gene TRBV7-2 combines with J gene TRBJ1-5; D gene ambiguous. Trimming took off 2 bases at V and 5 bases at J, with 7 bases between the two ends. The CDR3 loop spans 13 amino acids. In germline, CDR1 is SGHTA, CDR2 FQGNSA. This CDR3 reads CASSLNGDQPQHF. The CDR3, as DNA: TGTGCCAGCAGCTTAAACGGAGATCAGCCCCAGCATTTT.

V is TRBV6-2 or TRBV6-3 and J is TRBJ1-2; TRBD1 matches at 9 bases. Germline CDR1 reads MNHEY; CDR2 reads SVGEGT. V lost 5 bases and J lost 2; bases outside the gene matches: 6. This CDR3 has 15 amino acids. The CDR3 sequence is CASSRPGQGNYGYTF. The CDR3 coding sequence is TGTGCCAGCAGTCGCCCCGGACAGGGGAACTATGGCTACACCTTC.

The V gene is TRBV7-8, the J gene TRBJ1-1; D is undetermined. The CDR3 sequence is 15 residues long. V was pared by 3 bases and J by 0 bases, with 11 bases between. Germline V gives CDR1 SGHVS, CDR2 FQNEAQ. CDR3 sequence reads: CASSFMGVMNTEAFF. CDR3 nucleotide sequence: TGTGCCAGCAGCTTCATGGGTGTCATGAACACTGAAGCTTTCTTT.

V is TRBV7-8 and J is TRBJ2-7, with a weak D call TRBD2 (6 bases). V was cut by 4 bases and J by 3 bases, with 10 bases left in between. The CDR3 spans 13 residues. Per the germline V gene, CDR1 is SGHVS and CDR2 is FQNEAQ. CDR3 nucleotide sequence: TGTGCCAGCAGCTCGGGACTTCTCTACGAGCAGTACTTC. This sequence encodes CASSSGLLYEQYF. Full variable domain (rest looked up from reference TRBV7-8 and TRBJ2-7): GAGVSQSPRYKVAKRGQDVALRCDPISGHVSLFWYQQALGQGPEFLTYFQNEAQLDKSGLPSDRFFAERPEGSVSTLKIQRTQQEDSAVYLCASSSGLLYEQYFGPGTRLTVT.